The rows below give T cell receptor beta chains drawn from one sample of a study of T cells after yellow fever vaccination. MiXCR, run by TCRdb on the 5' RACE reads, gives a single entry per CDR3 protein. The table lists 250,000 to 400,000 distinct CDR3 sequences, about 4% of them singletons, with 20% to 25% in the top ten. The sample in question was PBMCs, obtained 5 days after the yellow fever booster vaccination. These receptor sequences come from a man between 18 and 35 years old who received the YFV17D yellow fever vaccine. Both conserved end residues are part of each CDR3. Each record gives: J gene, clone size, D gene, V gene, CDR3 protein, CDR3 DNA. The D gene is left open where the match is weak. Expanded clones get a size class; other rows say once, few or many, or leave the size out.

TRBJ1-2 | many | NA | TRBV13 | CASSRLGPIYGYTF | TGTGCCAGCAGCAGATTGGGACCGATCTATGGCTACACCTTC
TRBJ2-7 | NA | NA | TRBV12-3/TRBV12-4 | CASSLALPPGATYEQYF | TGTGCCAGCAGTTTAGCGCTCCCCCCCGGGGCCACCTACGAGCAGTACTTC
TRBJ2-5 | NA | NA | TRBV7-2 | CASSTGPERTQYF | TGTGCCAGCAGCACGGGACCGGAGCGGACCCAGTACTTC
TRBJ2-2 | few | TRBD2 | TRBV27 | CASSTGLGAGELFF | TGTGCCAGCAGTACGGGACTAGGGGCCGGGGAGCTGTTTTTT
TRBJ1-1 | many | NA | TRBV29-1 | CSVRQEEAFF | TGCAGCGTCAGACAGGAAGAAGCTTTCTTT
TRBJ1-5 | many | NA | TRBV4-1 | CASSQSAVSNQPQHF | TGCGCCAGCAGCCAATCGGCGGTTAGCAATCAGCCCCAGCATTTT
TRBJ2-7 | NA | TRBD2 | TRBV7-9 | CASSSTSADEQYF | TGTGCCAGCAGCTCCACTAGCGCGGACGAGCAGTACTTC
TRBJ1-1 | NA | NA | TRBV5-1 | CASSLEPNTEAFF | TGCGCCAGCAGCTTGGAGCCGAACACTGAAGCTTTCTTT
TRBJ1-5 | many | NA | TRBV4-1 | CASSRRAVSNQPQHF | TGCGCCAGCAGCCGGAGGGCTGTGAGCAATCAGCCCCAGCATTTT
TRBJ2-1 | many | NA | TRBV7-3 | CASSLLGSYNEQFF | TGTGCCAGCAGCTTACTTGGGTCCTACAATGAGCAGTTCTTC
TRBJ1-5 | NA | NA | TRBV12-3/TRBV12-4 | CASSLGGRGNQPQHF | TGTGCCAGCAGTTTAGGGGGGAGGGGAAATCAGCCCCAGCATTTT
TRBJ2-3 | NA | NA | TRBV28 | CASSLTPASYRALHF | TGTGCCAGCAGTTTAACCCCCGCGTCCTATCGGGCCCTACATTTT
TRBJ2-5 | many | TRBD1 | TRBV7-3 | CASSWGTGGGETQYF | TGTGCCAGCAGCTGGGGGACAGGGGGAGGAGAGACCCAGTACTTC
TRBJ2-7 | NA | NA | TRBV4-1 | CASSQTDGAYEQYF | TGCGCCAGCAGCCAAACGGACGGGGCATACGAGCAGTACTTC
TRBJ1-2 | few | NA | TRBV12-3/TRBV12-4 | CASSFRERDGYTF | TGTGCCAGCAGTTTCCGGGAGAGGGATGGCTACACCTTC
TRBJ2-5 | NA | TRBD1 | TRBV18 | CASSPPDRGRETQYF | TGTGCCAGCTCACCACCGGACAGGGGGCGAGAGACCCAGTACTTC
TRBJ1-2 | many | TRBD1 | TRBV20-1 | CSARDYRGHGYTF | TGCAGTGCTAGAGACTACAGGGGACATGGCTACACCTTC
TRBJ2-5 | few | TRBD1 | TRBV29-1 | CSVTGFRETQYF | TGCAGCGTGACAGGGTTTCGAGAGACCCAGTACTTC
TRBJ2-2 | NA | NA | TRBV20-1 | CSARPLEGYGTGELFF | TGCAGTGCACGACCCCTGGAAGGATATGGCACCGGGGAGCTGTTTTTT
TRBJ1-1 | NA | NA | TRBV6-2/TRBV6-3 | CASSLSLGRKNTEAFF | TGTGCCAGCAGCCTAAGCCTTGGACGGAAGAACACTGAAGCTTTCTTT
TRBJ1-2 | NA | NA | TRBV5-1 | CASSADPYGYTF | TGCGCCAGCAGCGCCGACCCCTATGGCTACACCTTC
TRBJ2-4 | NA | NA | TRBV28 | CASSYAREQSHF | TGTGCCAGCAGTTATGCCCGGGAACAGTCGCACTTC
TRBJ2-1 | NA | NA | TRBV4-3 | CASSQVGSRNEQFF | TGCGCCAGCAGCCAAGTCGGTAGCCGGAATGAGCAGTTCTTC
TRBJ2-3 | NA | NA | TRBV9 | CASSVEPGGSTDTQYF | TGTGCCAGCAGCGTAGAACCCGGAGGGAGCACAGATACGCAGTATTTT
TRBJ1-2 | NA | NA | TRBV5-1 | CASSLYRPSGYGYTF | TGCGCCAGCAGCTTGTACCGACCGAGTGGTTATGGCTACACCTTC
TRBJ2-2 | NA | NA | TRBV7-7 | CASSLRVNTGELFF | TGTGCCAGCAGCTTAAGGGTGAACACCGGGGAGCTGTTTTTT
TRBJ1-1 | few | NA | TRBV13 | CASSHGYNTEAFF | TGTGCCAGCAGCCACGGATACAACACTGAAGCTTTCTTT
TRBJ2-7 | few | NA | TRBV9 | CASSVGSGQDYEQYF | TGTGCCAGCAGCGTAGGTTCCGGGCAGGACTACGAGCAGTACTTC
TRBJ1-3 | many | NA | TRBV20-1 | CSARDSGGDTIYF | TGCAGTGCTAGGGACAGCGGGGGAGACACCATATATTTT
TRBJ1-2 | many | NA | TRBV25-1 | CASSGGYGYTF | TGTGCCAGCAGTGGTGGCTATGGCTACACCTTC
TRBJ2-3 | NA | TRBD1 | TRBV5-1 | CASRTQGAEDTQYF | TGCGCCAGCAGGACACAGGGGGCAGAGGATACGCAGTATTTT
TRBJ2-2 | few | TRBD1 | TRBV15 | CATSRVDRESGELFF | TGTGCCACCAGCAGAGTTGACAGGGAGTCCGGGGAGCTGTTTTTT
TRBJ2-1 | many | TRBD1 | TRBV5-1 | CASSRITGGSYNEQFF | TGCGCCAGCAGCCGTATCACAGGGGGCTCCTACAATGAGCAGTTCTTC
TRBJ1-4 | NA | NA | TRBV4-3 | CASSQDLGMRTAATNEKLFF | TGCGCCAGCAGCCAAGATCTGGGGATGAGAACAGCGGCAACTAATGAAAAACTGTTTTTT
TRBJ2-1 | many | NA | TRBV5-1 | CASSLAPAGANEQFF | TGCGCCAGCAGCTTGGCCCCGGCAGGGGCCAATGAGCAGTTCTTC
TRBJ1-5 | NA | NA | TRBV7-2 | CASSSGLRQPQHF | TGTGCCAGCAGCTCGGGACTCCGTCAGCCCCAGCATTTT
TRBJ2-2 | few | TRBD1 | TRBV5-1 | CASSLDRAHTGELFF | TGCGCCAGCAGCCTAGACAGGGCGCACACCGGGGAGCTGTTTTTT
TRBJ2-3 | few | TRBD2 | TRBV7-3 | CASSSKKRGGLSAGTDTQYF | TGTGCCAGCAGCTCAAAGAAGCGGGGGGGCCTTTCCGCTGGCACAGATACGCAGTATTTT
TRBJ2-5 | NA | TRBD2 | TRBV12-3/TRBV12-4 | CASRPGTSGMGETQYF | TGTGCCAGCAGACCCGGGACTAGCGGCATGGGAGAGACCCAGTACTTC
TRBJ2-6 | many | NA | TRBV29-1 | CSVWTAGANVLTF | TGCAGCGTTTGGACAGCTGGGGCCAACGTCCTGACTTTC
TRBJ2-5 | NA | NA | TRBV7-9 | CASSSTQGTGGETQYF | TGTGCCAGCAGCTCAACACAGGGTACCGGGGGAGAGACCCAGTACTTC
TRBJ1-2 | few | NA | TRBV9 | CASSAASYYGYTF | TGTGCCAGCAGCGCGGCTTCATACTATGGCTACACCTTC
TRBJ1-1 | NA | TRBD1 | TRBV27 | CASSLYDRGNTEAFF | TGTGCCAGCAGTTTATATGACAGGGGAAACACTGAAGCTTTCTTT
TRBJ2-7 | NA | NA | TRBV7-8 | CASSLRGGQNYEQYF | TGTGCCAGCAGCTTAAGGGGGGGGCAGAACTACGAGCAGTACTTC
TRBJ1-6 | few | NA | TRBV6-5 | CASSYSRGARNSPLHF | TGTGCCAGCAGTTACTCGAGGGGGGCTCGGAATTCACCCCTCCACTTT
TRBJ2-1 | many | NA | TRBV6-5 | CASSNTGNEQFF | TGTGCCAGCAGTAACACAGGAAATGAGCAGTTCTTC
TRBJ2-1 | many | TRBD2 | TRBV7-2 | CASSEGRLAGGYNEQFF | TGTGCCAGCAGCGAAGGGCGACTAGCGGGGGGTTACAATGAGCAGTTCTTC
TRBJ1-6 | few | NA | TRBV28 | CASSPPGGGDYNSPLHF | TGTGCCAGCAGTCCGCCGGGGGGAGGTGACTATAATTCACCCCTCCACTTT
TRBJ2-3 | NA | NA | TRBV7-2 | CASSLAESATDTQYF | TGTGCCAGCAGCTTAGCGGAGTCAGCCACAGATACGCAGTATTTT
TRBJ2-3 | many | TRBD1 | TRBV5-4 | CASSFDRGTDTQYF | TGTGCCAGCAGCTTCGACAGGGGAACAGATACGCAGTATTTT
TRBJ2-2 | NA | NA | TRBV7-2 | CASSLARGGPGELFF | TGTGCCAGCAGCTTAGCGCGAGGGGGACCCGGGGAGCTGTTTTTT
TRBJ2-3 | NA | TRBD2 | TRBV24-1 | CATRLGGTDTQYF | TGTGCCACCAGGCTGGGGGGGACAGATACGCAGTATTTT
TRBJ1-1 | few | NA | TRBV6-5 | CASSYGGLGKRRTEAFF | TGTGCCAGCAGTTACGGGGGCCTGGGGAAGAGACGCACTGAAGCTTTCTTT
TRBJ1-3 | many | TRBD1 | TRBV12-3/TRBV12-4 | CASSRDRASGNTIYF | TGTGCCAGCAGTCGGGACAGGGCCTCTGGAAACACCATATATTTT
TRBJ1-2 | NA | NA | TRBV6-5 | CASMAGGSENYGYTF | TGTGCCAGCATGGCGGGGGGCTCGGAGAACTATGGCTACACCTTC
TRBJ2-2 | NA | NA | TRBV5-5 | CASSARGQSTGELFF | TGTGCCAGCAGCGCGCGGGGACAGAGCACCGGGGAGCTGTTTTTT
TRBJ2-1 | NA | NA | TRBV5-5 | CASSLTITSISYNEQFF | TGTGCCAGCAGCTTGACAATTACGAGCATTTCCTACAATGAGCAGTTCTTC
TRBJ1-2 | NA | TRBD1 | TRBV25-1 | CASSEYGTGVYGYTF | TGTGCCAGCAGTGAATATGGGACAGGGGTCTATGGCTACACCTTC
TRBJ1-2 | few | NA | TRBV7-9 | CASSPGRLAYGYTF | TGTGCCAGCAGCCCAGGACGTCTTGCCTATGGCTACACCTTC